This entry concerns a single TCR beta chain. This sample is part of a study of early stage breast cancer tumors. TCRdb keeps only in-frame clones here, not all; method: immunoSEQ multiplex PCR. The repertoire holds tens of thousands of clones, about three fifths seen once, with more than 7% in the top ten. The trim removed 0 bases at V and 6 bases at J, leaving 10 bases unmatched. Germline CDR1 SGHDT, CDR2 YYEEEE. The length of the CDR3 is 17 residues. The rearrangement joins TRBV5-6 to TRBJ2-2, with 8 bases fitting TRBD2. This TCR derives from a person aged 45 to 59 with breast cancer. Sequences were obtained from breast tumor tissue. CDR3 DNA: TGTGCCAGCAGCTTGGTGGGTAGCGGGGCAAGGGCCGGGGAGCTGTTTTTT. It specifies CASSLVGSGARAGELFF.